This T cell receptor beta chain appears in the sequencing data of a study of T-cell memory formation after mild COVID-19. Regarding the study as a whole: Clones contracting day 15 to 85 were balanced CD4/CD8; later expanders leaned CD4+.

Worth noting for this clonotype: Its antigen is as yet unknown.

Between the trimmed V and J ends, which lost 3 bases and 4 bases, there was a span of 12 bases. CDR3 length: 14 residues. TCRdb passed the 5' RACE reads through MiXCR, listing each CDR3 protein once. In the table there are about 170,000 distinct CDR3 sequences, approximately 12% of which are singletons. This receptor was identified in a young man who had mild COVID-19 (a few samples of this study predate the infection). Cell type and time point are not known. Sequencing was carried out using PBMCs or a T cell subset sorted from them (not recorded which). This sequence joins TRBV12-3 or TRBV12-4 and TRBJ1-1; D ambiguous. The CDR3 here is CASSLTPRGTEAFF. In nucleotides, the CDR3 is TGTGCCAGCAGTTTGACCCCCCGGGGCACTGAAGCTTTCTTT.